This T cell receptor beta chain was profiled in a study of OX40 agonist ivuxolimab in advanced cancers. Sequencing was performed with immunoSEQ multiplex PCR; in TCRdb, only in-frame clones are kept and a portion is missing. The repertoire has some 55,000 clones, approximately 84% of them found once; the top ten carry about 13%. This CDR3 is 12 amino acids long. Germline values: CDR1 SGHRS, CDR2 YFSETQ. Trimming removed 7 bases at V and 5 bases at J, with 11 bases between. The chain employs TRBV5-1 and TRBJ2-3; D is uncertain. This receptor was obtained from an adult with an advanced solid tumor such as melanoma, head and neck, liver or kidney cancer. Sequenced material: CD4+ or CD8+ T cells sorted from blood, taken in a trial of the OX40 agonist ivuxolimab. The CDR3 region has the DNA TGCGCCAGCGGGATCGGTCGAGATACGCAGTATTTT. The encoded protein is CASGIGRDTQYF. Looking up the rest from reference TRBV5-1 and TRBJ2-3 gives the full variable domain: KAGVTQTPRYLIKTRGQQVTLSCSPISGHRSVSWYQQTPGQGLQFLFEYFSETQRNKGNFPGRFSGRQFSNSRSEMNVSTLELGDSALYLCASGIGRDTQYFGPGTRLTVL.